This entry lists 16 T cell receptor beta chains sequenced from one sample in a study of identical twins (dated by TCRdb to about 2016). Library preparation was by 5' RACE. Sequencing instrument: Illumina HiSeq 2000. TCRdb reanalyzed the raw reads on its own, using fastp at Q25 for trimming and MiXCR for clone calling, and kept in-frame beta chains. Here each entry gathers all rows of one CDR3 protein and keeps the most common genes and DNA. This sample holds some 710,000 distinct CDR3 sequences; roughly 6% were observed only once. The ten biggest clones cover roughly 1.6% of the sample. The sample comprised naive T cells sorted from blood. The intended sense of this specimen's cell subset or site label: cells isolated with a human naive T-cell isolation kit. The receptors derive from a man in his late teens or twenties in good health.

The chain carries TRBV6-1 and TRBJ2-2; the match to TRBD1 covers 7 bases. Germline V lookup: CDR1 MNHNS, CDR2 SASEGT. The V gene end was trimmed by 7 bases and the J gene end by 3 bases; junction bases not matched to a gene: 11. The length of the CDR3 is 16 residues. The chain's CDR3 is CASTRRQGGDTGELFF. The CDR3 coding sequence is TGTGCCAGCACTCGAAGACAGGGTGGGGACACCGGGGAGCTGTTTTTT.

This clonotype was found many times. The V and J genes are TRBV5-1 and TRBJ2-2; D unclear. Per the germline V gene, CDR1 is SGHRS and CDR2 is YFSETQ. The V end was cut by 0 bases, the J end by 0 bases, with 9 bases between. The CDR3 runs 16 residues. The CDR3 DNA follows: TGCGCCAGCAGCTTGGGGGCAACGGCGAACACCGGGGAGCTGTTTTTT. This gives the protein CASSLGATANTGELFF.

This chain uses TRBV20-1 with TRBJ2-7; no definite D call. The germline V gene has CDR1 DFQATT and CDR2 SNEGSKA (reference sequence). This CDR3 has 13 amino acids. V was shortened by 4 bases and J by 6 bases, with 16 bases between the two germline ends. CDR3 sequence (DNA): TGCAGTGCTACTACAGCCACGAGGCTCGAGCAGTACGTC. It is translated as CSATTATRLEQYV.

The chain combines TRBV11-2 with TRBJ1-1; 7 positions agree with TRBD1. Germline-derived CDR1 and CDR2 are SGHAT and FQNNGV. J was trimmed by 8 bases and V by 1 base; bases with no gene match: 4. The CDR3 is made up of 13 amino acids. CDR3: CASSLGPDREAFF. The CDR3 bases are TGTGCCAGCAGCTTAGGACCGGACAGGGAAGCTTTCTTT.

This clonotype was recorded many times. The chain joins TRBV10-3 to TRBJ2-1, with D possibly being TRBD1 (6 bases). Germline V lookup: CDR1 ENHRY, CDR2 SYGVKD. The CDR3 extends over 15 amino acids. V gave up 8 bases and J gave up 5 bases, with 19 bases separating them. CDR3 coding DNA: TGTGCCATCTCGGGTGCGAACAGGGCGAACAATGAGCAGTTCTTC. It codes for CAISGANRANNEQFF.

In the case of this clonotype: A much larger clone lies one base from this, so it may be a read error. The V call is TRBV6-2 or TRBV6-3, the J call TRBJ2-5, with 8 positions matching TRBD2. V dropped 8 bases and J dropped 5; count of bases not matched to a gene: 7. The CDR3 runs 13 residues. Germline loops: CDR1 MNHEY, CDR2 SVGEGT. The CDR3 protein is CASSGRASETQYF. CDR3 DNA sequence: TGTGCCAGCTCCGGGAGGGCCAGTGAGACCCAGTACTTC.

This clonotype appeared a few times. The J gene is TRBJ1-1, the V gene TRBV7-9; TRBD1 might be the D (5 bases). Germline CDR1 and CDR2: SEHNR and FQNEAQ (reference sequence). The CDR3 is 12 amino acids. V gave up 2 bases and J gave up 7 bases, with 8 bases separating them. The CDR3 reads CASSLQDIEAFF. DNA of the CDR3: TGTGCCAGCAGCTTACAGGACATTGAAGCTTTCTTT.

In its sample, this clonotype was seen a few times. The rearrangement joins TRBV6-4 to TRBJ2-3; the D is unclear. This CDR3 is built from 13 residues. The ends were cut back, 4 bases at V and 2 bases at J, with 7 bases in the middle. Germline V gene data show CDR1 as MRHNA and CDR2 as SNTAGT. The CDR3 coding sequence is TGTGCCAGCAGTGTGAGTGACACAGATACGCAGTATTTT. It is translated as CASSVSDTDTQYF.

This clonotype was found many times. The rearrangement links TRBV20-1 to TRBJ1-4, with 9 positions matching TRBD1. Germline-derived CDR1 and CDR2 are DFQATT and SNEGSKA (reference sequence). This CDR3 contains 15 residues. V shed 3 bases and J 4 bases; nucleotides not matched to a gene: 6. This CDR3 is CSASPRDRVNEKLFF. In DNA form, the CDR3 reads TGCAGTGCTAGCCCCCGGGACAGGGTTAATGAAAAACTGTTTTTT.

The chain couples TRBV5-6 to TRBJ1-5; D is perhaps TRBD1 (6 bases). Trimming removed 4 bases at V and 6 bases at J, with 17 bases between. The length of the CDR3 is 15 residues. CDR1 SGHDT and CDR2 YYEEEE come from the germline V gene. CDR3 protein: CASSLNRVQGQPQHF. CDR3 bases: TGTGCCAGCAGCCTGAACAGGGTACAAGGTCAGCCCCAGCATTTT.

This clonotype was counted only a few times. CDR3 DNA sequence: TGTGCCAGCAGCTTACCGGGAAAGACCGGGGAGCTGTTTTTT. Residues: CASSLPGKTGELFF. V usage is TRBV5-6 and J usage is TRBJ2-2, with D possibly matching TRBD2 (5 bases). Looked up from germline, CDR1 is SGHDT and CDR2 is YYEEEE. The CDR3 is made up of 14 amino acids. The ends were cut back, 2 bases at V and 5 bases at J, with 10 bases in the middle.

The chain carries TRBV12-3 or TRBV12-4 and TRBJ2-1; D possibly uses TRBD1 or TRBD2 (6 bases each). The CDR3 is made up of 14 amino acids. Trimming left V 2 bases short and J 14 bases short, with 19 bases between. The CDR3 nucleotides read TGTGCCAGCAGTTTATCCATGGGGGGCCAGGGGAAGTTCTTC. Amino acid sequence: CASSLSMGGQGKFF.

There are many counts of this clonotype. The V and J genes are TRBV5-1 and TRBJ2-7; the match to TRBD2 covers 8 bases. Germline values: CDR1 SGHRS, CDR2 YFSETQ. The CDR3 spans 14 residues. V lost 4 bases and J lost 6; bases outside the gene matches: 9. This CDR3 is CASSQDGRVVEQYV. CDR3 DNA sequence: TGCGCCAGCAGCCAGGACGGGAGGGTGGTCGAGCAGTACGTC.

In this sample, this clonotype turned up many times. The V gene is TRBV24-1, the J gene TRBJ2-2, with D hard to call. Trimming left V 3 bases short and J 5 bases short, with 9 bases between. The germline V gene encodes CDR1 KGHDR and CDR2 SFDVKD. CDR3 length: 14 residues. CDR3 in DNA: TGTGCCACCAGTGATAACCGACTGACCGGGGAGCTGTTTTTT. Protein: CATSDNRLTGELFF.

The table lists this clonotype with many counts. The DNA for the CDR3 is TGTGCCAGCAGCCGATGGGGGCTCGAGGGACAGCGTAACACTGAAGCTTTCTTT. This gives the protein CASSRWGLEGQRNTEAFF. The chain joins TRBV12-3 or TRBV12-4 to TRBJ1-1; 7 bases agree with TRBD1. The junction had 18 bases not matched to a gene; V was cut back by 6 bases and J by 2 bases. There are 18 residues in the CDR3.

This clonotype has more than one count but fewer than ten. The rearrangement joins TRBV20-1 to TRBJ2-3; no clear D. Germline CDR1 reads DFQATT; CDR2 reads SNEGSKA (reference sequence). The CDR3 totals 19 residues. The germline V and J ends were trimmed by 2 bases and 0 bases, with 24 bases remaining between them. CDR3 DNA: TGCAGTGCTAGACACACCCCCAGTTTTTGGGCCGTTAGCACAGATACGCAGTATTTT. This sequence encodes CSARHTPSFWAVSTDTQYF.